The 4 T cell receptor beta chains below all came from one sample that was sequenced in a study of blood T cell repertoires in COVID-19. Assay: immunoSEQ multiplex PCR; the TCRdb copy retains only in-frame clones and omits some. Of fewer than 650,000 clones in the sample, about 88% were seen once. Sequenced material: peripheral blood. Every receptor here comes from a woman aged 45 to 65 with COVID-19, enrolled during active disease.

This clone appeared a single time. The genes are TRBV7-9 and TRBJ1-4, with TRBD1 as a possible D gene (6 bases). This CDR3 comprises 17 residues. Trimming stripped 6 bases from V and 4 bases from J, with 21 bases between. The germline V gene encodes CDR1 SEHNR and CDR2 FQNEAQ (reference sequence). The CDR3 region is CASSRISQGHGNEKLFF. The DNA for the CDR3 is TGTGCCAGCAGTCGCATCAGTCAGGGGCACGGTAATGAAAAACTGTTTTTT.

This chain connects TRBV5-1 to TRBJ1-2; D is ambiguous. In germline, CDR1 is SGHRS, CDR2 YFSETQ. The CDR3 contains 13 residues. V shed 1 base and J shed 7 bases, with 11 bases lying between them. DNA for the CDR3: TGCGCCAGCAGCTTGAACACAGTCGGTGGCTACACCTTC. Encoded protein: CASSLNTVGGYTF.

The chain employs TRBV6-6 and TRBJ1-2; D possibly corresponds to TRBD1 (5 bases). This CDR3 comprises 15 residues. The V gene lost 2 bases and the J gene lost 8 bases, with 18 bases spanning the gap. Germline V gives CDR1 MNHNY, CDR2 SVGAGI (reference sequence). This CDR3 is CASSYQGRVSWGYTF. DNA for the CDR3: TGTGCCAGCAGTTACCAGGGCAGGGTTTCCTGGGGCTACACCTTC.

V gene TRBV3-1 (or the pseudogene TRBV3-2) combines with J gene TRBJ2-5; a possible D gene is TRBD2 (6 bases). The CDR3 spans 16 residues. CDR1 and CDR2 (germline): LGHDT, YNNKEL (reference sequence). V lost 4 bases and J 1 base, leaving 16 bases between the germline ends. The CDR3 protein is CASSPPFSRGQETQYF. The CDR3 DNA reads as TGTGCCAGCAGCCCTCCGTTTTCGCGGGGCCAAGAGACCCAGTACTTC.